This T cell receptor (beta chain) was captured by sequencing in a study of blood T cell repertoires in COVID-19. The length of the CDR3 is 14 residues. Germline CDR1 reads LGHDT; CDR2 reads YNNKEL (reference sequence). V lost 4 bases to trimming and J lost 4 bases; unmatched junction nucleotides: 6. Assay used: immunoSEQ multiplex PCR; TCRdb lists only in-frame clones, some missing. This table holds 55,000 to 90,000 clones, 85% to 90% found once. The J gene is TRBJ2-5, the V gene TRBV3-1 (or the pseudogene TRBV3-2), with 7 bases identical to TRBD2. This sequence originates from a woman of 80 years or more with active or convalescent COVID-19. The material sequenced was peripheral blood. The CDR3 bases are TGTGCCAGCAGCCCTCGGACTAGAGGAGAGACCCAGTACTTC. This gives the protein CASSPRTRGETQYF.